The TCR beta chain under discussion was sequenced for a study of T cell changes during pregnancy in multiple sclerosis. The CDR3 is made up of 15 amino acids. In germline, CDR1 is LNHDA, CDR2 SQIVND (reference sequence). J gave up 2 bases and V 6 bases, and 8 bases lay outside the gene matches. Repertoires were generated with immunoSEQ multiplex PCR, while TCRdb's copy carries only in-frame clones and drops some. The sample lists 30,000 to 45,000 clones, 93% seen once, with about 0.41% in the top ten. This receptor was obtained from a female donor with multiple sclerosis, enrolled in a pregnancy study. The material sequenced was CD4+ T cells from peripheral blood mononuclear cells, taken in the first trimester of pregnancy. This sequence joins TRBV19 and TRBJ1-1; TRBD1 matches 8 bases. Written as DNA, the CDR3 is TGTGCCAGTAGGATAAGGACAGGGCCCAACACTGAAGCTTTCTTT. Translating gives CASRIRTGPNTEAFF. Variable domain in full (rest from reference TRBV19 and TRBJ1-1): DGGITQSPKYLFRKEGQNVTLSCEQNLNHDAMYWYRQDPGQGLRLIYYSQIVNDFQKGDIAEGYSVSREKKESFPLTVTSAQKNPTAFYLCASRIRTGPNTEAFFGQGTRLTVV.